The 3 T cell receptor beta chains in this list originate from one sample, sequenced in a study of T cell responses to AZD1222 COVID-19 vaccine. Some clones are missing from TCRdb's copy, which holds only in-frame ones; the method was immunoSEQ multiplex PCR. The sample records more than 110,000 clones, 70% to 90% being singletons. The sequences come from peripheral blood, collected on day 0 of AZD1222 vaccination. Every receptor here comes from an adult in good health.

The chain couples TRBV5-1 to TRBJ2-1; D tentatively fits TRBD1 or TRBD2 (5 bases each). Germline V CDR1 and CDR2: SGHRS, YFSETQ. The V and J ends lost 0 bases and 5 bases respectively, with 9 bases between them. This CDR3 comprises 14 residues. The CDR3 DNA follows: TGCGCCAGCAGCTTGGCGGGGACCGACAATGAGCAGTTCTTC. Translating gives CASSLAGTDNEQFF.

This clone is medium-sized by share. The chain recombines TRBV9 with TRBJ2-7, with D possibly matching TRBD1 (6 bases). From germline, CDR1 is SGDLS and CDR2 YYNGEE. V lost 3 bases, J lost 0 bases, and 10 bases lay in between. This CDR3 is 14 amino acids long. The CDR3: CASSGQVSSYEQYF. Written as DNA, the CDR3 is TGTGCCAGCAGCGGACAGGTGAGCTCCTACGAGCAGTACTTC.

The CDR3 protein is CASGSGTNSGNTIYF. The CDR3 DNA sequence: TGTGCTAGTGGTTCTGGGACCAACTCCGGAAACACCATATATTTT. This chain joins TRBV12-5 and TRBJ1-3, with D perhaps TRBD1 (5 bases). The CDR3 consists of 15 residues. Germline V gene sequence: CDR1 LGHNT, CDR2 FRNRAP. Trimming pared 4 bases from V and 4 bases from J, leaving 14 bases between.